This T cell receptor (beta chain) came from a study of T cells in Graves' hyperthyroidism and ophthalmopathy. With 6 bases removed from V and 0 bases from J, the gap between germline ends came to 23 bases. The germline CDR1 and CDR2 sequences are MNHEY and SVGEGT. This CDR3 has 18 amino acids. Orbital computed tomography and thyroid ultrasound, together with serum TRAb and thyroxine and clinical symptoms, were used for diagnoses. This clonotype was seen at least ten times. Its antigen remains unknown. Overall study results and limits: Ophthalmopathy onset followed model prediction by a median about 6.5 months.

There were TCR beta CDR3 regions amplified from RNA transcripts. During a first-round RT-PCR of the TCR CDR3, the HTBI primer set was used. MiXCR, run by TCRdb on the multiplex PCR reads, gives a single entry per CDR3 protein. The sample lists 350,000 or so distinct CDR3 sequences, over 15% seen once, with under 55% in the top ten. The sample comprised blood. The TCR sequence derives from a woman aged 45-65 years with Graves' hyperthyroidism. The gene calls are TRBV6-2 or TRBV6-3 and TRBJ2-5; D might be TRBD2 (6 bases). The CDR3 coding sequence is TGTGCCAGCAGCCATGGGACTCCGCCGCTGCCCTACCAAGAGACCCAGTACTTC. It encodes CASSHGTPPLPYQETQYF.